The entry below gives a single T cell receptor beta chain sequence along with its context. Its target is not known. This entry comes from a study of persistence of HIV-infected CD4 T cells. V was clipped by 2 bases and J by 8 bases, with 18 bases between them. The germline gives CDR1 SGHTA, CDR2 FQGNSA. The CDR3 has 16 amino acids. Sequencing used immunoSEQ version 4 in survey mode. Each sample used up to 1 ug genomic DNA diluted to roughly 10 ng/uL. Clones were sequenced by immunoSEQ multiplex PCR, and TCRdb holds only the in-frame ones, with some missing. The sample carries about 36,000 clones, roughly 84% recorded once. The stimulus was an HIV-1 Gag 15-mer peptide pool, roughly 1 ug/peptide/mL. Memory cells lacking CD40L and CD69 with high CD45RO were sorted.

Specimen: cultured CD4+ T cells from PBMCs, collected from a patient who received antiretroviral therapy. This TCR was recovered from an adult with HIV. The donor label of this sample is uncertain. The rearrangement joins TRBV7-2 to TRBJ1-4, with a possible D match to TRBD1 (5 bases). In DNA, the CDR3 is TGTGCCAGCAGCTTAACGGGGGAAAGTTTGGGGGAAAAACTGTTTTTT. This encodes CASSLTGESLGEKLFF. Using reference TRBV7-2 and TRBJ1-4 for the parts outside the CDR3, the full variable domain is GAGVSQSPSNKVTEKGKDVELRCDPISGHTALYWYRQSLGQGLEFLIYFQGNSAPDKSGLPSDRFSAERTGGSVSTLTIQRTQQEDSAVYLCASSLTGESLGEKLFFGSGTQLSVL.